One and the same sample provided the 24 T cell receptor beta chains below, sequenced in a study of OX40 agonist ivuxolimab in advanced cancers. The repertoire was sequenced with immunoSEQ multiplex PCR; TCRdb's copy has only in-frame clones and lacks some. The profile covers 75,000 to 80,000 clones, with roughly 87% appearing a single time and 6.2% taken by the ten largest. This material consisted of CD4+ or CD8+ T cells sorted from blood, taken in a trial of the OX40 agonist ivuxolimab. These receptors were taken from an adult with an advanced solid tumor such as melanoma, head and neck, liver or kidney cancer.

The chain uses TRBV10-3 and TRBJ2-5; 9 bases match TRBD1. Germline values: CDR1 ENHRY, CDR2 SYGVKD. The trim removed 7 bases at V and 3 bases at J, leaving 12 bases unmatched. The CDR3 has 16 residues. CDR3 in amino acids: CAITLDGTGTEETQYF. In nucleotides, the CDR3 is TGTGCCATCACACTCGACGGGACAGGGACTGAAGAGACCCAGTACTTC.

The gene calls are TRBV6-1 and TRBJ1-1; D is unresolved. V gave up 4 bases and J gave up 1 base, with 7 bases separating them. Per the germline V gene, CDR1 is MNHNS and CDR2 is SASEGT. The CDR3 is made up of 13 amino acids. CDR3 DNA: TGTGCCAGCAGTGTTAACAGGAACACTGAAGCTTTCTTT. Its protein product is CASSVNRNTEAFF.

The CDR3 nucleotides are TGTGCCAGCGAAAATACAGGGGGGAGTCAGCCCCAGCATTTT. Translating gives CASENTGGSQPQHF. This sequence joins TRBV6-1 and TRBJ1-5, with TRBD1 identical over 8 bases. Germline V gene lookup returns CDR1 MNHNS and CDR2 SASEGT. After removal of 8 bases from V and 6 bases from J, the junction contained 9 bases not matched to a gene. CDR3 size: 14 residues.

The CDR3 here is CASRAMGQGSYEQYF. The CDR3, as DNA: TGTGCCAGCAGGGCAATGGGACAGGGCTCCTACGAGCAGTACTTC. The rearrangement joins TRBV6-5 to TRBJ2-7; 9 nucleotides align to TRBD1. The V gene end was trimmed by 6 bases and the J gene end by 0 bases; junction bases not matched to a gene: 6. The germline V gene has CDR1 MNHEY and CDR2 SVGAGI. The CDR3 length is 15 residues.

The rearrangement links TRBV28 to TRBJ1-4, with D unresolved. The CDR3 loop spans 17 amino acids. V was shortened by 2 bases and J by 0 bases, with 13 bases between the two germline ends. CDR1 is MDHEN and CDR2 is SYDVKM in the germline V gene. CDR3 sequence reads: CASSLGRTHATNEKLFF. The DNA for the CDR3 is TGTGCCAGCAGTTTAGGGCGGACGCACGCAACTAATGAAAAACTGTTTTTT.

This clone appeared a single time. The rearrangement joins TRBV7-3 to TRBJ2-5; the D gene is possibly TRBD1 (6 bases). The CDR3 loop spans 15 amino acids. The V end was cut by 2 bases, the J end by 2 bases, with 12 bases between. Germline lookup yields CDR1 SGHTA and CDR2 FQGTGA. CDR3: CASSLGPGQQETQYF. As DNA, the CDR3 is TGTGCCAGCAGCTTAGGCCCGGGACAACAAGAGACCCAGTACTTC.

The chain's CDR3 is CASRIAGGREETQYF. The CDR3 nucleotides read TGTGCCAGCAGGATAGCGGGGGGGCGAGAAGAGACCCAGTACTTC. This sequence joins TRBV6-1 and TRBJ2-5, with TRBD2 identical over 11 bases. This CDR3 has 15 amino acids. V lost 6 bases and J lost 3; bases outside the gene matches: 6. Germline loops: CDR1 MNHNS, CDR2 SASEGT.

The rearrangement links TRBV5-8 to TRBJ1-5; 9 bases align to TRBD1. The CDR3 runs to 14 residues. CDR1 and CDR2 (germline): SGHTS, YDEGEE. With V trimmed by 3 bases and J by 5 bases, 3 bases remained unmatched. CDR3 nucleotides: TGTGCCAGCAGCTCAGGGACAGGGTATCAGCCCCAGCATTTT. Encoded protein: CASSSGTGYQPQHF.

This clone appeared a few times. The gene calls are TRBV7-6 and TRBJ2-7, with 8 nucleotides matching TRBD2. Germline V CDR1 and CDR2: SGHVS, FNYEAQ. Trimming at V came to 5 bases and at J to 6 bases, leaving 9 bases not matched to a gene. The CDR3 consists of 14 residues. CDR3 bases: TGTGCCAGCAGCCCCGGCGGGGGGCGGGTCGAGCAGTACTTC. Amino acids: CASSPGGGRVEQYF. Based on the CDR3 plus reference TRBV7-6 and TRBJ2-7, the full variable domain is GAGVSQSPRYKVTKRGQDVALRCDPISGHVSLYWYRQALGQGPEFLTYFNYEAQQDKSGLPNDRFSAERPEGSISTLTIQRTEQRDSAMYRCASSPGGGRVEQYFGPGTRLTVT.

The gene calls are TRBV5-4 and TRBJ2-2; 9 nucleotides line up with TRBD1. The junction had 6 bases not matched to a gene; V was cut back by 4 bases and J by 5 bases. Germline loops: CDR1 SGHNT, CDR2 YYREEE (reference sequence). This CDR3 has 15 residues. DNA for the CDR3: TGTGCCAGCAGCAAGGGACAGGGAAGGACCGGGGAGCTGTTTTTT. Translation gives CASSKGQGRTGELFF.

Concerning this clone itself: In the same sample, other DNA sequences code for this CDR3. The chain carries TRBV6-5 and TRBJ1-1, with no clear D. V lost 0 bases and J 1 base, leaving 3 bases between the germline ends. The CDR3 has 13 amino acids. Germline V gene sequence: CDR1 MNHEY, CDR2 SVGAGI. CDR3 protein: CASSYSRNTEAFF. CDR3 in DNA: TGTGCCAGCAGTTACTCGAGGAACACTGAAGCTTTCTTT.

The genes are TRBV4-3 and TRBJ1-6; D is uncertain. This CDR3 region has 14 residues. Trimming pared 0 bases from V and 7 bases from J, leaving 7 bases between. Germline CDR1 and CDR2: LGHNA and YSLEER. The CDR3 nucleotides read TGCGCCAGCAGCCAAGACAGACGAAATTCACCCCTCCACTTT. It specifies CASSQDRRNSPLHF.

The chain's CDR3 is CASSPASDNQPQHF. For the CDR3, the DNA is TGTGCCAGCTCACCGGCATCCGACAATCAGCCCCAGCATTTT. The V gene is TRBV18, the J gene TRBJ1-5; D gene uncertain. The CDR3 is 14 amino acids. Germline lookup yields CDR1 KGHSH and CDR2 LQKENI. V was pared by 3 bases and J by 3 bases, with 9 bases between.

The chain's CDR3 is CASTQGDTHRYTF. The CDR3 nucleotides read TGTGCCAGCACTCAAGGGGATACCCATCGCTACACCTTC. The rearrangement uses TRBV6-1 and TRBJ1-2; tentative D call: TRBD1 (5 bases). Germline-derived CDR1 and CDR2 are MNHNS and SASEGT. The CDR3 contains 13 residues. The V gene lost 7 bases and the J gene lost 9 bases, with 18 bases spanning the gap.

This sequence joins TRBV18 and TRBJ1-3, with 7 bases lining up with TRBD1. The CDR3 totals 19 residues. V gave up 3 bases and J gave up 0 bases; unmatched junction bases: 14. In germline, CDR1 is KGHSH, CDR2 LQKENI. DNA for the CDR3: TGTGCCAGCTCACCGACGACAGGGAATATGAGGAGCTCTGGAAACACCATATATTTT. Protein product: CASSPTTGNMRSSGNTIYF.

CDR3 nucleotide sequence: TGCGCCAGCAGCCAAGCCCTCCTGGGCGGATCCTACAATGAGCAGTTCTTC. Residues: CASSQALLGGSYNEQFF. The chain links TRBV4-3 to TRBJ2-1, with D hard to call. The CDR3 spans 17 residues. V was cut by 1 base and J by 1 base, with 14 bases left in between. Looked up from germline, CDR1 is LGHNA and CDR2 is YSLEER.

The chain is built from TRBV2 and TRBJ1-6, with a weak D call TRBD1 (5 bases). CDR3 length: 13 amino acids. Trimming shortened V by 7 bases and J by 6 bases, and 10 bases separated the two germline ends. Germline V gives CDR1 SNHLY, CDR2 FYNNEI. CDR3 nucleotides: TGTGCCAGCAATTGGGACCTTAATTCACCCCTCCACTTT. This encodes CASNWDLNSPLHF.

CDR3 loop: CAIGKDAGGNYGYTF. CDR3 sequence (DNA): TGTGCCATCGGTAAAGATGCAGGGGGGAACTATGGCTACACCTTC. This chain links TRBV10-3 with TRBJ1-2, with 7 bases aligning to TRBD1. Trimming took 8 bases from V and 2 from J; bases not matched to a gene: 11. CDR3 length: 15 residues. CDR1 and CDR2 from the germline V gene are ENHRY and SYGVKD.

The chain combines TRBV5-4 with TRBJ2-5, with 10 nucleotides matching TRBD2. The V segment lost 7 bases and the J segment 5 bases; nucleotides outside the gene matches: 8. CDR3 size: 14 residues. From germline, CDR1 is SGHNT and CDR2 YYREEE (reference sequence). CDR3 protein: CASGLAGARETQYF. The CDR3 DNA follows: TGTGCCAGCGGCCTAGCGGGGGCAAGGGAGACCCAGTACTTC.

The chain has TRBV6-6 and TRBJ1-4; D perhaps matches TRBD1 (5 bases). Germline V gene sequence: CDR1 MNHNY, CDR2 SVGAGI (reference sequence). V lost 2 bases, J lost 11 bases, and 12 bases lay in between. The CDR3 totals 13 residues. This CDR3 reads CASSYGRGVKLFF. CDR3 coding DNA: TGTGCCAGCAGTTACGGACGAGGGGTCAAACTGTTTTTT.

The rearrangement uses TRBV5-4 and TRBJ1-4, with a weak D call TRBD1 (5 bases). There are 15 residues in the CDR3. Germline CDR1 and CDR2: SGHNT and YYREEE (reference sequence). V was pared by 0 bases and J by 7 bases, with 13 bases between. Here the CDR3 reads CASSLDGGAGEKLFF. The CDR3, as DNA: TGTGCCAGCAGCTTGGATGGCGGGGCGGGTGAAAAACTGTTTTTT.

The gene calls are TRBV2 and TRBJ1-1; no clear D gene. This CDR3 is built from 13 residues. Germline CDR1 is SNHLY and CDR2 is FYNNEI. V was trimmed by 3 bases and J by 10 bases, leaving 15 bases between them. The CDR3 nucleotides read TGTGCCAGCAGTGAGGTATTAAACAGTAGAGCTTTCTTT. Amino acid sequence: CASSEVLNSRAFF.

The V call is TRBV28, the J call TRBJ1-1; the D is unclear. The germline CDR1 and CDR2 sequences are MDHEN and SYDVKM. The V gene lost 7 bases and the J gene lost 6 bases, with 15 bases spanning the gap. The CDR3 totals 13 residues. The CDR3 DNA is TGTGCCAGCACGATTGGCCAGGTGGCTGAAGCTTTCTTT. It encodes CASTIGQVAEAFF.

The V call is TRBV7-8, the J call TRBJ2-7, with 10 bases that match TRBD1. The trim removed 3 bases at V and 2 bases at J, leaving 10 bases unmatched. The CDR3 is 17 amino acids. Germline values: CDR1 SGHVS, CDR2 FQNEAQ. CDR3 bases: TGTGCCAGCAGCTTCAAACCCGGGACAGGGGCCACCTACGAGCAGTACTTC. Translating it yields CASSFKPGTGATYEQYF.